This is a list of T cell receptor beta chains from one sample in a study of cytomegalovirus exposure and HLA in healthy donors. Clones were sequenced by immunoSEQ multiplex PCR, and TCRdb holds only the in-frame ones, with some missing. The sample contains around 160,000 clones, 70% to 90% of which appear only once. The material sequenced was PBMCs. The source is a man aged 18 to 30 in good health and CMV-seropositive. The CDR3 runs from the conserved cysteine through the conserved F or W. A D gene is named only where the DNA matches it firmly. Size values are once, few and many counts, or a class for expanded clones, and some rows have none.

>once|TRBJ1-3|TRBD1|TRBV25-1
TGTGCCAGTCAAACAGGGGCAAGAGGAAACACCATATATTTT
CASQTGARGNTIYF
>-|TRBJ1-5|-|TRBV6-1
TGTGCCAGCAGGGGGCAGCCTGATCAGCCCCAGCATTTT
CASRGQPDQPQHF
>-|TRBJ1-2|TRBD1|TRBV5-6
TGTGCCAGCAGCTTAGGACAGGGACCTTATGGCTACACCTTC
CASSLGQGPYGYTF
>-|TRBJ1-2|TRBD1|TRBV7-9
TGTGCCAGCAGCTTAGTTGGGGGTCGGGACAGGGATCACTATGGCTACACCTTC
CASSLVGGRDRDHYGYTF
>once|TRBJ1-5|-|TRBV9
TGTGCCAGCAGCGTAGGAGTTCTGGGCAATCAGCCCCAGCATTTT
CASSVGVLGNQPQHF
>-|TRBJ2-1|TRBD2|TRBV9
TGTGCCAGCAGCGTAGAAATAGCGGGCTCCTACAATGAGCAGTTCTTC
CASSVEIAGSYNEQFF
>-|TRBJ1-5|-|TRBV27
TGTGCCAGCAGTTCATCCACAGGAGCCAATCAGCCCCAGCATTTT
CASSSSTGANQPQHF
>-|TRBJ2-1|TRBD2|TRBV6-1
TGTGCCAGCAGTGAAGCCTTACTAGCGGGGGGTTCCAGCTCCTACAATGAGCAGTTCTTC
CASSEALLAGGSSSYNEQFF
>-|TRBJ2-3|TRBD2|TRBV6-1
TGTGCCAGCAGTGCAGCTAGCGGGGGCTTTAGCACAGATACGCAGTATTTT
CASSAASGGFSTDTQYF
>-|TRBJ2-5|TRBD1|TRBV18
TGTGCCAGCTCACGGACAGGGTCGTTCCAAGAGACCCAGTACTTC
CASSRTGSFQETQYF
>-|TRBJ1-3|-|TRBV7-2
TGTGCCAGCAGCGTCCTAGGCAACTCTGGAAACACCATATATTTT
CASSVLGNSGNTIYF
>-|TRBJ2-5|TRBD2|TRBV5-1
TGCGCCAGCAGCTCAGGTCTAGCGGGGGGAAAACCCCTACAAGAGACCCAGTACTTC
CASSSGLAGGKPLQETQYF
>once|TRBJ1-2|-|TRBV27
TGTGCCAGCAGTTTATCGGCGGGGAACTATGGCTACACCTTC
CASSLSAGNYGYTF
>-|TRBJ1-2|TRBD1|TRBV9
TGTGCCAGCAGCGTGGGGGCCGACAGGGCCGAGAACTATGGCTACACCTTC
CASSVGADRAENYGYTF
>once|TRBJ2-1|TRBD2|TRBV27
TGTGCCAGCAGTTTATCGGGCGGGGGGGCCGGCAATGAGCAGTTCTTC
CASSLSGGGAGNEQFF
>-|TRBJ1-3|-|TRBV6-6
TGTGCCAGCATCGGAGATTCAGGAAACACCATATATTTT
CASIGDSGNTIYF
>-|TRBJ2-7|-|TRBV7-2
TGTGCCAGCAGCTTAGAACGGGGTCCCTACGAGCAGTACTTC
CASSLERGPYEQYF
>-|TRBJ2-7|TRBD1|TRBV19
TGTGCCAGTAGTATGCAGGGGGATCCGTACGAGCAGTACTTC
CASSMQGDPYEQYF
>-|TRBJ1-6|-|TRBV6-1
TGTGCCAGCAGTGAATGGGTGGACATTCGGTCACCCCTCCACTTT
CASSEWVDIRSPLHF
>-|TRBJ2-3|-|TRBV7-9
TGTGCCAGCAGCAACCTAGATTCTCCGCAGTATTTT
CASSNLDSPQYF